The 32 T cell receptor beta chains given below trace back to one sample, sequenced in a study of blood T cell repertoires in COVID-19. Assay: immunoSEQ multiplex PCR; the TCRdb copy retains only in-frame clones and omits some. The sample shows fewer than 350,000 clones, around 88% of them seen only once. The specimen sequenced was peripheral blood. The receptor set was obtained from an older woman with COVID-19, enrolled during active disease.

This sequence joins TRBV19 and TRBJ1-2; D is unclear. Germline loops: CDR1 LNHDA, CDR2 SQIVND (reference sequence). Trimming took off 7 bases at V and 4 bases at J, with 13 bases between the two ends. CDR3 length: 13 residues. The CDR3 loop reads CASIQEGGYGYTF. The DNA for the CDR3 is TGTGCCAGTATTCAGGAGGGAGGCTATGGCTACACCTTC.

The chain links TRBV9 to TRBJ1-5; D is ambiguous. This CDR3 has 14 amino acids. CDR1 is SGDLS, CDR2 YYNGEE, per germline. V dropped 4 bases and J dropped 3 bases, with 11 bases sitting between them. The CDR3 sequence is CASSPSRDNQPQHF. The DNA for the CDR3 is TGTGCCAGCAGCCCCTCTCGGGACAATCAGCCCCAGCATTTT.

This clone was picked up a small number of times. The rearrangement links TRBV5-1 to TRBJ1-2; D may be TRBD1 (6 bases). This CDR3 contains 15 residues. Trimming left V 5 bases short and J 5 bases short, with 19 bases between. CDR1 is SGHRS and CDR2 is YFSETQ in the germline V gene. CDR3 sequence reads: CASRAEDSGSYGYTF. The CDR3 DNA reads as TGCGCCAGCAGAGCTGAGGACAGTGGCTCGTATGGCTACACCTTC.

CDR3 in amino acids: CASSVWDRGTNTQYF. Here the CDR3 DNA reads TGTGCCAGCAGTGTTTGGGACAGGGGAACAAATACGCAGTATTTT. The chain couples TRBV2 to TRBJ2-3; 10 bases fit TRBD1. Germline CDR1 is SNHLY and CDR2 is FYNNEI. The ends lost 4 bases at V and 7 bases at J; junction bases unmatched: 8. The CDR3 is made up of 15 amino acids.

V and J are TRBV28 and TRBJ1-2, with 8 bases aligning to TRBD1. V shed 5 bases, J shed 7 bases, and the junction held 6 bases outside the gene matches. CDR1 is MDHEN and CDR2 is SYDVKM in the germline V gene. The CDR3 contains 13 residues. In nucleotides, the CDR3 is TGTGCCAGCAGTCCCCTGGACAGGGTTGGCTACACCTTC. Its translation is CASSPLDRVGYTF.

The CDR3 bases are TGTGCCAGCAGCTTCTGGACAGGGACCGGGGAGCTGTTTTTT. Translated, it gives CASSFWTGTGELFF. The rearrangement links TRBV13 to TRBJ2-2, with TRBD1 identical over 8 bases. CDR1 PRHDT and CDR2 FYEKMQ come from the germline V gene (reference sequence). The V and J ends lost 3 bases and 5 bases, in that order; junction bases with no gene match: 2. The CDR3 totals 14 residues.

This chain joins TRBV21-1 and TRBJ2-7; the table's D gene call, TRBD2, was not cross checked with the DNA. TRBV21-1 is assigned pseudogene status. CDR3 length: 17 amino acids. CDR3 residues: CASSNSYSAGEGCEQYF. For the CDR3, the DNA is TGTGCCAGCAGCAATTCTTACAGTGCGGGAGAAGGGTGCGAGCAGTACTTC.

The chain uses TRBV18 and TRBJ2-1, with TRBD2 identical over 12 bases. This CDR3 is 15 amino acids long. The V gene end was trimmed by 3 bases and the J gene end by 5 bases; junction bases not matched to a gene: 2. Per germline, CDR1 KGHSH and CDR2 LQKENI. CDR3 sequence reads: CASSPGLAGDNEQFF. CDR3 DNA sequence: TGTGCCAGCTCACCGGGACTAGCGGGCGACAATGAGCAGTTCTTC.

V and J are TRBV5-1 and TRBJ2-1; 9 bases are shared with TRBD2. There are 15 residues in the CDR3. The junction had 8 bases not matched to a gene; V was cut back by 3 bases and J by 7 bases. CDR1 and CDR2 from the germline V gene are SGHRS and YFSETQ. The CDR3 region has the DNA TGCGCCAGCAGCTGGGCAGCGGGGGGTTTTAATGAGCAGTTCTTC. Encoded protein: CASSWAAGGFNEQFF.

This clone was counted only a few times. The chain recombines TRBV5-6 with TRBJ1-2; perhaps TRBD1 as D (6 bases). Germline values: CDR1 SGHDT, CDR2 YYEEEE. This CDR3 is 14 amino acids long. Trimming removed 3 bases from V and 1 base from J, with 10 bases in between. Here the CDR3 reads CASSWTDVNYGYTF. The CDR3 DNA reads TGTGCCAGCAGCTGGACAGACGTTAACTATGGCTACACCTTC. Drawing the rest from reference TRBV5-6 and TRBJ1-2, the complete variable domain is DAGVTQSPTHLIKTRGQQVTLRCSPKSGHDTVSWYQQALGQGPQFIFQYYEEEERQRGNFPDRFSGHQFPNYSSELNVNALLLGDSALYLCASSWTDVNYGYTFGSGTRLTVV.

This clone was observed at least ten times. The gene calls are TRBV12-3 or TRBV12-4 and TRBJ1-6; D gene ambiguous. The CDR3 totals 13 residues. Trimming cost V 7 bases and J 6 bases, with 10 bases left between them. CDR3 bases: TGTGCCAGCAAGAGGGCACCTAATTCACCCCTCCACTTT. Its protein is CASKRAPNSPLHF.

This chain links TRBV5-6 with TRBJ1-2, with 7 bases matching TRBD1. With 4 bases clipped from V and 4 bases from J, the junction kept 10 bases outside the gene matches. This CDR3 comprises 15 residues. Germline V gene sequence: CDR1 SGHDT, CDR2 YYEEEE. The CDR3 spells CASSPNRGGFYGYTF. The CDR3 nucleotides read TGTGCCAGCAGCCCGAACAGGGGTGGATTCTATGGCTACACCTTC.

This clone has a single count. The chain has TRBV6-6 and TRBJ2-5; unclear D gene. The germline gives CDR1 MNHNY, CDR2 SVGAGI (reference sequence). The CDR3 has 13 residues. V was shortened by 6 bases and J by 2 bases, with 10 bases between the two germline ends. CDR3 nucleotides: TGTGCCAGCAGCCCCCCCCCACAAGAGACCCAGTACTTC. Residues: CASSPPPQETQYF.

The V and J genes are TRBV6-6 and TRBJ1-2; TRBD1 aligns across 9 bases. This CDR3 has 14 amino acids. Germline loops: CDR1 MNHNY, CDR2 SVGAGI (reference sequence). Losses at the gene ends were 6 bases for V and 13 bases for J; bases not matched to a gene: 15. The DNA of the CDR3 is TGTGCCAGCAGCTACGATACCGGGACAGGGTTTTCCACCTTC. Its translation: CASSYDTGTGFSTF.

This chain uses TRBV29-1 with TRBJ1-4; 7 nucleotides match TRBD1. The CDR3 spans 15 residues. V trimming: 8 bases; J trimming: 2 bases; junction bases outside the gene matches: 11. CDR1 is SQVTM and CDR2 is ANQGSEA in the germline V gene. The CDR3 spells CSIRDRASTNEKLFF. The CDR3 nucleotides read TGCAGCATCCGGGACAGAGCGTCCACTAATGAAAAACTGTTTTTT.

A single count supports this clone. CDR3: CASSPPGQGSHGYTF. The CDR3 nucleotides read TGTGCCAGCAGTCCTCCGGGACAGGGCTCCCATGGCTACACCTTC. The chain is built from TRBV28 and TRBJ1-2; 9 bases line up with TRBD1. The CDR3 sequence is 15 residues long. Germline V gene sequence: CDR1 MDHEN, CDR2 SYDVKM. Unmatched junction bases numbered 10, after V lost 5 bases and J lost 6 bases.

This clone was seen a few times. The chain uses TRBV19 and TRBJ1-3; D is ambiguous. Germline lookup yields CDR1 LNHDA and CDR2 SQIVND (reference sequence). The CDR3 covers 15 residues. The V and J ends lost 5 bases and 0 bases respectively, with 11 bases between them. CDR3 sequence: CASSGMWASGNTIYF. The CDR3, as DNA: TGTGCCAGTAGTGGAATGTGGGCCTCTGGAAACACCATATATTTT.

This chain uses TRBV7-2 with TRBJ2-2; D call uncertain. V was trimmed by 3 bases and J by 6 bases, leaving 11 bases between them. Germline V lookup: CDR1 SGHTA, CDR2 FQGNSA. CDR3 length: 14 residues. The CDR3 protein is CASSFGQVAGELFF. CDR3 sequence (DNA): TGTGCCAGCAGCTTTGGGCAAGTCGCCGGGGAGCTGTTTTTT.

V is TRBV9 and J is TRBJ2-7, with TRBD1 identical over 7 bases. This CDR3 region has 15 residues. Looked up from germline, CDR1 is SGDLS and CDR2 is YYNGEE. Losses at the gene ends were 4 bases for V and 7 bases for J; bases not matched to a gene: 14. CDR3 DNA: TGTGCCAGCAGCACCTCGGGACAGCCCCCGGGGGAGCAGTACTTC. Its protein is CASSTSGQPPGEQYF.

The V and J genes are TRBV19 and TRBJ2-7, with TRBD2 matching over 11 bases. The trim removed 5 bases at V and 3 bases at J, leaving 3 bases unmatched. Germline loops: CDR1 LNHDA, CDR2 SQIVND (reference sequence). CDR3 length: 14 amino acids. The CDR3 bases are TGTGCCAGTAGTGAACTAGCGGGGGACTACGAGCAGTACTTC. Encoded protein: CASSELAGDYEQYF.

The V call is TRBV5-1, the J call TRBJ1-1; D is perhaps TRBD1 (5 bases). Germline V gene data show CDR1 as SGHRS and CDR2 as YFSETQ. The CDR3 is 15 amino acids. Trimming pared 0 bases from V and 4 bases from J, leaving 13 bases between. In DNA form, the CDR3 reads TGCGCCAGCAGCTTGGTGCCAGGGTCTAGCACTGAAGCTTTCTTT. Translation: CASSLVPGSSTEAFF.

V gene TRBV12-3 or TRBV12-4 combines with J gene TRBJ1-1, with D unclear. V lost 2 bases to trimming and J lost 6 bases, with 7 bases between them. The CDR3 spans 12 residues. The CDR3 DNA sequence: TGTGCCAGCAGTTTACTACGAGCTGAAGCTTTCTTT. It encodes CASSLLRAEAFF.

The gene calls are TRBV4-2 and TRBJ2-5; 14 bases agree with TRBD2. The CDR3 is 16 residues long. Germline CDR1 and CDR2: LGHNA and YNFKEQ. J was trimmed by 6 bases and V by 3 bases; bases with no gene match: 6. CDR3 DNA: TGTGCCAGCAGCCAGGGGACTAGCGGGGGACAAAAGACCCAGTACTTC. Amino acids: CASSQGTSGGQKTQYF.

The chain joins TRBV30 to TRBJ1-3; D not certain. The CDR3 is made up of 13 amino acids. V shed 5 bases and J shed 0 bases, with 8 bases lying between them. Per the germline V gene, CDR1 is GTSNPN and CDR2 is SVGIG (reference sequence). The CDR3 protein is CAWDRSSGNTIYF. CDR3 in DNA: TGTGCCTGGGACCGGAGCTCTGGAAACACCATATATTTT.

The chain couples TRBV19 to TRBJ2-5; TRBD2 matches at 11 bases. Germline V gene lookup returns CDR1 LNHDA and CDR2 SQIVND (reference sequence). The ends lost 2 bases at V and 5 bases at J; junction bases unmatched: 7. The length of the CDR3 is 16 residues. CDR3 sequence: CASSISSGGAWETQYF. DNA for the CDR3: TGTGCCAGTAGTATAAGTAGCGGGGGGGCGTGGGAGACCCAGTACTTC.

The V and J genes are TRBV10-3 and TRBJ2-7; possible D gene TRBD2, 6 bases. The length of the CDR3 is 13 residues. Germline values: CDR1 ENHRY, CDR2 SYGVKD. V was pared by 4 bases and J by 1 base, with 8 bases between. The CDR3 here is CAISGGVSYEQYF. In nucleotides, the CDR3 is TGTGCCATCAGTGGGGGGGTATCCTACGAGCAGTACTTC.

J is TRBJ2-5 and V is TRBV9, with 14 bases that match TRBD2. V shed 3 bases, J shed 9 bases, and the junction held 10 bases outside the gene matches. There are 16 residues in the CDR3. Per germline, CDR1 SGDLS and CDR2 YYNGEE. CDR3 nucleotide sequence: TGTGCCAGCAGCGACACCGGACTAGCGGGGGGCGGGGCCCAGTACTTC. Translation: CASSDTGLAGGGAQYF.

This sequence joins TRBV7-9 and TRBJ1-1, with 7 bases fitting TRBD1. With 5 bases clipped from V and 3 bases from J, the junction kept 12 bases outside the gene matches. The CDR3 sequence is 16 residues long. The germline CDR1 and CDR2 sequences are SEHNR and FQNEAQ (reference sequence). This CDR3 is CASSPHSTGTDTEAFF. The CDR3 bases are TGTGCCAGCAGCCCCCACTCGACAGGGACGGACACTGAAGCTTTCTTT.

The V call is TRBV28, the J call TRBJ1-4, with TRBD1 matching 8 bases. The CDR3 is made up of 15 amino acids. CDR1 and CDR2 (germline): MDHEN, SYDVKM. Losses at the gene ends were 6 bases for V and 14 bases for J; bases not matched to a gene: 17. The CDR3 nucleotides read TGTGCCAGCAGCCAAGGGACAGGACGAATGAAGGGGCTGTTTTTT. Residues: CASSQGTGRMKGLFF.

CDR3 sequence: CASSQLGLAGNTIYF. In DNA, the CDR3 is TGCGCCAGCAGCCAACTAGGTTTGGCTGGAAACACCATATATTTT. This chain connects TRBV4-1 to TRBJ1-3; D gene ambiguous. The germline V gene has CDR1 MGHRA and CDR2 YSYEKL. This CDR3 comprises 15 residues. Deletions cut 2 bases from V and 2 bases from J, with 10 bases between.

CDR3 amino acids: CASSQNTPSGDGGNTIYF. The CDR3 DNA is TGTGCCAGCTCACAAAATACGCCATCAGGGGACGGTGGAAACACCATATATTTT. This chain uses TRBV18 with TRBJ1-3; TRBD1 is a possible D gene (6 bases). Germline CDR1 KGHSH, CDR2 LQKENI. CDR3 length equals 18 residues. Trimming took 4 bases from V and 3 from J, leaving 22 bases between them.

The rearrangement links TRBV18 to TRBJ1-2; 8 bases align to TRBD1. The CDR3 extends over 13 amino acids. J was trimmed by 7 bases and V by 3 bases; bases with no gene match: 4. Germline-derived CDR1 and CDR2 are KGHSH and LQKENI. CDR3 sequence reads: CASSPGTGRGYTF. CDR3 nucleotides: TGTGCCAGCTCACCCGGGACAGGCCGTGGCTACACCTTC.